Presented here are 24 T cell receptor beta chains from one specimen sequenced in a study of T cells in Graves' hyperthyroidism and ophthalmopathy. Amplified TCR beta CDR3 regions derived from RNA transcripts. The HTBI set primed first-round TCR CDR3 RT-PCR. TCRdb itself ran the multiplex PCR reads through MiXCR, one entry per CDR3 protein. The sample includes a few hundred thousand distinct CDR3 sequences, about 43% of them seen just once. Sequencing input: peripheral blood or thyroid tissue (not recorded which). Receptors were obtained from a woman aged 18-29 years with Graves' hyperthyroidism.

This clonotype was recorded a few times. The V and J genes are TRBV7-3 and TRBJ2-7; 8 positions agree with TRBD2. There are 16 residues in the CDR3. V lost 5 bases to trimming and J lost 3 bases; unmatched junction nucleotides: 12. The germline V gene encodes CDR1 SGHTA and CDR2 FQGTGA. CDR3 in DNA: TGTGCCAGCAGCCTATCACGCGGGGGGTTAGGCTACGAGCAGTACTTC. It translates to CASSLSRGGLGYEQYF.

This chain joins TRBV25-1 and TRBJ1-2; the D gene is possibly TRBD1 (5 bases). The CDR3 consists of 13 residues. V was cut by 2 bases and J by 8 bases, with 12 bases left in between. CDR1 and CDR2 from the germline V gene are MGHDK and SYGVNS. The CDR3 nucleotides are TGTGCCAGCAGTGAAGTGGGGCGGGAAGGCTACACCTTC. This gives the protein CASSEVGREGYTF.

The V call is TRBV19, the J call TRBJ2-2, with 7 positions matching TRBD1. The J segment lost 4 bases and the V segment lost 7 bases, leaving 6 bases of the junction unmatched. CDR3 length: 14 residues. Germline assignment: CDR1 LNHDA and CDR2 SQIVND (reference sequence). DNA of the CDR3: TGTGCCAGTAACGCCGGGACAGTCACCGGGGAGCTGTTTTTT. As protein: CASNAGTVTGELFF.

The J gene is TRBJ2-5, the V gene TRBV7-9; D unclear. Between the trimmed V and J ends, which lost 5 bases and 5 bases, there was a span of 12 bases. Germline V gene lookup returns CDR1 SEHNR and CDR2 FQNEAQ (reference sequence). The CDR3 contains 13 residues. As DNA, the CDR3 is TGTGCCAGCAGCCCCTCCTTAATGGAGACCCAGTACTTC. This codes for CASSPSLMETQYF.

The chain has TRBV7-2 and TRBJ2-2; possible D gene TRBD2, 5 bases. CDR3 length: 17 amino acids. Germline values: CDR1 SGHTA, CDR2 FQGNSA. V shed 1 base and J shed 0 bases, with 12 bases lying between them. In nucleotides, the CDR3 is TGTGCCAGCAGCTTAGGGACTGCCAGCGCGAACACCGGGGAGCTGTTTTTT. As protein: CASSLGTASANTGELFF.

The V call is TRBV2, the J call TRBJ1-4; a possible D gene is TRBD1 (5 bases). The CDR3 spans 16 residues. Germline-derived CDR1 and CDR2 are SNHLY and FYNNEI. Trimming took 8 bases from V and 12 from J, leaving 28 bases between them. This chain's CDR3 is CASGALDSVDENQLFF. DNA of the CDR3: TGTGCCAGCGGGGCCCTAGACAGCGTCGATGAAAACCAACTGTTTTTT.

This clonotype was picked up a small number of times. The V call is TRBV7-9, the J call TRBJ1-1; D is unclear. Trimming cost V 3 bases and J 1 base, with 15 bases left between them. The CDR3 contains 16 residues. CDR1 SEHNR and CDR2 FQNEAQ come from the germline V gene (reference sequence). The CDR3 region has the DNA TGTGCCAGCAGCTTGGGAGCCTCTACAACGAACACTGAAGCTTTCTTT. Translated, it gives CASSLGASTTNTEAFF.

This clonotype has more than one count but fewer than ten. The chain carries TRBV13 and TRBJ1-4; D might be TRBD1 (5 bases). The ends were cut back, 5 bases at V and 0 bases at J, with 10 bases in the middle. The germline gives CDR1 PRHDT, CDR2 FYEKMQ (reference sequence). This CDR3 is built from 15 residues. The CDR3 bases are TGTGCCAGCAGCCGAGACAGACCAACTAATGAAAAACTGTTTTTT. Translation gives CASSRDRPTNEKLFF. Based on the CDR3 plus reference TRBV13 and TRBJ1-4, the full variable domain is AAGVIQSPRHLIKEKRETATLKCYPIPRHDTVYWYQQGPGQDPQFLISFYEKMQSDKGSIPDRFSAQQFSDYHSELNMSSLELGDSALYFCASSRDRPTNEKLFFGSGTQLSVL.

The V call is TRBV20-1, the J call TRBJ1-6; unclear D gene. This CDR3 is built from 15 residues. Per the germline V gene, CDR1 is DFQATT and CDR2 is SNEGSKA (reference sequence). Trimming cost V 0 bases and J 9 bases, with 15 bases left between them. The CDR3 DNA reads as TGCAGTGCTAGAGACGGGAGGGTGTGGGGTTCACCCCTCCACTTT. Translating it yields CSARDGRVWGSPLHF.

The sample holds many counts of this clonotype. The chain employs TRBV7-3 and TRBJ2-2; D is unresolved. CDR1 and CDR2 from the germline V gene are SGHTA and FQGTGA. The CDR3 is made up of 13 amino acids. V was pared by 4 bases and J by 2 bases, with 5 bases between. CDR3: CASSSDNTGELFF. CDR3 DNA: TGTGCCAGCAGCTCTGATAACACCGGGGAGCTGTTTTTT.

Only a few counts were recorded for this clonotype. This chain joins TRBV14 and TRBJ1-1; D is undetermined. CDR3 size: 13 residues. Trimming took off 1 base at V and 6 bases at J, with 9 bases between the two ends. Germline assignment: CDR1 SGHDN and CDR2 FVKESK. The CDR3 DNA reads TGTGCCAGCAGCCAAGGGAGTACGTCTGAAGCTTTCTTT. This sequence encodes CASSQGSTSEAFF.

Notes on this clonotype: A junction boundary mismatches the germline segment, possibly from a read error. This rearrangement joins TRBV2 to TRBJ2-2, with D possibly being TRBD1 or TRBD2 (6 bases each). This CDR3 has 12 amino acids. Germline CDR1 reads SNHLY; CDR2 reads FYNNEI. The CDR3 region is CASMRDTRELFF. The CDR3 nucleotides are TGTGCCAGCATGCGGGACACCCGGGAGCTGTTTTTT.

This chain uses TRBV19 with TRBJ2-2; 8 bases line up with TRBD2. Germline V CDR1 and CDR2: LNHDA, SQIVND (reference sequence). Trimming at V came to 3 bases and at J to 0 bases, leaving 6 bases not matched to a gene. There are 17 residues in the CDR3. The CDR3, as DNA: TGTGCCAGTAGTATGTATGGCGGGAGGTCGAACACCGGGGAGCTGTTTTTT. It yields the protein CASSMYGGRSNTGELFF.

The chain is built from TRBV2 and TRBJ1-1, with 7 nucleotides matching TRBD1. The CDR3 length is 15 residues. The germline V gene has CDR1 SNHLY and CDR2 FYNNEI. The V gene end was trimmed by 5 bases and the J gene end by 4 bases; junction bases not matched to a gene: 10. CDR3 amino acids: CASSTYRGFVTEAFF. The CDR3 DNA follows: TGTGCCAGCAGTACCTACAGGGGATTTGTCACTGAAGCTTTCTTT.

The J gene is TRBJ2-7, the V gene TRBV25-1, with no clear D. Trimming shortened V by 8 bases and J by 0 bases, and 11 bases separated the two germline ends. The CDR3 is 13 residues long. Germline lookup yields CDR1 MGHDK and CDR2 SYGVNS. DNA for the CDR3: TGTGCCAGCCGAGGCGGTTACTCCTACGAGCAGTACTTC. Translation: CASRGGYSYEQYF.

The table lists this clonotype with a few counts. The V call is TRBV12-3 or TRBV12-4, the J call TRBJ2-7; tentatively, D is TRBD1 (6 bases). V lost 7 bases, J lost 3 bases, and 13 bases lay in between. The CDR3 length is 13 residues. In DNA form, the CDR3 reads TGTGCCAGCAAAGTGACAGGAAACTACGAGCAGTACTTC. Encoded protein: CASKVTGNYEQYF.

The rearrangement links TRBV7-9 to TRBJ2-5; the match to TRBD2 covers 7 bases. The CDR3 is made up of 19 amino acids. The junction had 19 bases not matched to a gene; V was cut back by 5 bases and J by 1 base. CDR1 is SEHNR and CDR2 is FQNEAQ in the germline V gene (reference sequence). For the CDR3, the DNA is TGTGCCAGCAGCCCGACGTCAGCGGGAAGGTTCCTGTCCCAAGAGACCCAGTACTTC. Translation: CASSPTSAGRFLSQETQYF.

This clonotype showed up just a few times. The V call is TRBV29-1, the J call TRBJ2-7; 8 nucleotides align to TRBD2. CDR1 is SQVTM, CDR2 ANQGSEA, per germline. This CDR3 is 13 amino acids long. V shed 7 bases, J shed 3 bases, and the junction held 8 bases outside the gene matches. The CDR3 reads CSALAGLNYEQYF. The CDR3, as DNA: TGCAGCGCATTAGCGGGATTGAACTACGAGCAGTACTTC.

This clonotype has a count of ten or more. The genes are TRBV29-1 and TRBJ1-2; D call uncertain. Per germline, CDR1 SQVTM and CDR2 ANQGSEA. V was clipped by 0 bases and J by 0 bases, with 11 bases between them. This CDR3 has 15 amino acids. The CDR3 bases are TGCAGCGTTGAAGATCGTGGCAGATCTAACTATGGCTACACCTTC. Amino acids: CSVEDRGRSNYGYTF. Using reference TRBV29-1 and TRBJ1-2 for the parts outside the CDR3, the full variable domain is SAVISQKPSRDICQRGTSLTIQCQVDSQVTMMFWYRQQPGQSLTLIATANQGSEATYESGFVIDKFPISRPNLTFSTLTVSNMSPEDSSIYLCSVEDRGRSNYGYTFGSGTRLTVV.

V is TRBV7-3 and J is TRBJ2-2; D is undetermined. This CDR3 contains 13 residues. Germline V gives CDR1 SGHTA, CDR2 FQGTGA. V lost 2 bases and J lost 6, with 7 bases in between. Here the CDR3 DNA reads TGTGCCAGCAGCTTAGAGGCGTCCGGGGAGCTGTTTTTT. It specifies CASSLEASGELFF.

This clonotype was recorded many times. The chain uses TRBV12-3 or TRBV12-4 and TRBJ2-6; D not resolved. CDR3 length equals 16 residues. V lost 2 bases to trimming and J lost 4 bases, with 12 bases between them. CDR3 region: CASSLSVGLGANVLTF. CDR3 DNA: TGTGCCAGCAGTTTATCCGTGGGTCTGGGGGCCAACGTCCTGACTTTC.

This clonotype was picked up many times. The V gene is TRBV10-3, the J gene TRBJ2-2; no clear D gene. Trimming cost V 10 bases and J 1 base, with 10 bases left between them. The CDR3 sequence is 13 residues long. CDR1 ENHRY and CDR2 SYGVKD come from the germline V gene. This chain's CDR3 is CATSWENTGELFF. The CDR3 bases are TGTGCCACGTCATGGGAGAACACCGGGGAGCTGTTTTTT.

This clonotype has at least ten counts. A much larger clone differs from this one at a single base, so this may be a read error. The V gene is TRBV2, the J gene TRBJ1-5; D gene ambiguous. The CDR3 is 13 residues long. Trimming removed 2 bases at V and 4 bases at J, with 6 bases between. The V gene's germline CDR1 is SNHLY and CDR2 FYNNEI. The DNA of the CDR3 is TGTGCCAGCAGTGAATCCAGAAATCAGCCCCAGCATTTT. Protein product: CASSESRNQPQHF.

The V and J genes are TRBV25-1 and TRBJ1-2; 9 nucleotides agree with TRBD1. The germline CDR1 and CDR2 sequences are MGHDK and SYGVNS. The CDR3 totals 12 residues. V was pared by 8 bases and J by 6 bases, with 4 bases of the junction left unmatched. CDR3 DNA sequence: TGTGCCAGCTCCACAGGGGGCGATGGCTACACCTTC. Translated: CASSTGGDGYTF.